The 21 T cell receptor beta chains given below trace back to one sample, sequenced in a study of T-cell reconstitution after alpha-beta-depleted transplantation in children. Unique molecular identifiers were built into the TCRbeta library. Each CDR3 protein gets one entry after TCRdb re-called the PCR reads with MiXCR. The table lists a few hundred thousand distinct CDR3 sequences, about 9.3% of them singletons. The input for sequencing was PBMCs from the stem cell graft donor, taken from the stem cell graft. The receptors come from a human donor who donated a stem cell graft to a child with acute lymphoblastic leukemia.

This clonotype has a handful of counts. This chain links TRBV5-1 with TRBJ2-7, with TRBD2 identical over 9 bases. V was clipped by 0 bases and J by 5 bases; unmatched bases: 6. This CDR3 is built from 15 residues. Germline CDR1 SGHRS, CDR2 YFSETQ. CDR3 bases: TGCGCCAGCAGCTTGGAGGCTAGCGGGATTGACGAGCAGTACTTC. Translating it yields CASSLEASGIDEQYF.

The V gene is TRBV2, the J gene TRBJ2-2; the D is unclear. Per germline, CDR1 SNHLY and CDR2 FYNNEI. V lost 8 bases, J lost 2 bases, and 12 bases lay in between. This CDR3 has 14 amino acids. The CDR3 coding sequence is TGTGCCAGCGGTGGGCCTAGAAACACCGGGGAGCTGTTTTTT. This gives the protein CASGGPRNTGELFF.

This clonotype was picked up a small number of times. The chain couples TRBV7-2 to TRBJ2-7; the match to TRBD2 covers 7 bases. Looked up from germline, CDR1 is SGHTA and CDR2 is FQGNSA. CDR3 length equals 15 residues. The junction had 8 bases not matched to a gene; V was cut back by 3 bases and J by 3 bases. The CDR3 loop is CASSLSGGGRYEQYF. The CDR3 coding sequence is TGTGCCAGCAGCTTGAGTGGGGGAGGGCGCTACGAGCAGTACTTC.

The chain is built from TRBV20-1 and TRBJ2-7, with TRBD1 matching 10 bases. Per the germline V gene, CDR1 is DFQATT and CDR2 is SNEGSKA (reference sequence). CDR3 length equals 14 residues. Trimming took 5 bases from V and 12 from J; bases not matched to a gene: 16. CDR3 in amino acids: CSAPRRDRGLRGYF. CDR3 sequence (DNA): TGCAGTGCTCCCAGGAGGGACAGGGGCCTCCGGGGGTACTTC.

This clonotype was counted only a few times. This chain connects TRBV29-1 to TRBJ2-3; D is ambiguous. Looked up from germline, CDR1 is SQVTM and CDR2 is ANQGSEA. There are 17 residues in the CDR3. The V end was cut by 0 bases, the J end by 6 bases, with 22 bases between. In DNA, the CDR3 is TGCAGCGTTGAAGATTCGGGTGACACCATACCACTGGATACGCAGTATTTT. It encodes CSVEDSGDTIPLDTQYF.

This clonotype has a count of ten or more. The V call is TRBV27, the J call TRBJ2-2, with 11 bases fitting TRBD2. Germline CDR1 reads MNHEY; CDR2 reads SMNVEV (reference sequence). This CDR3 spans 21 amino acids. V was pared by 3 bases and J by 6 bases, with 21 bases of the junction left unmatched. CDR3 in DNA: TGTGCCAGCAGTTTCCCAAGGCAGGGCCGTAGCGGGAGGGCCGTCTCCGGGGAGCTGTTTTTT. It yields the protein CASSFPRQGRSGRAVSGELFF.

The chain recombines TRBV12-3 or TRBV12-4 with TRBJ2-3; 8 bases agree with TRBD2. CDR3 length: 15 residues. The V gene end was trimmed by 3 bases and the J gene end by 1 base; junction bases not matched to a gene: 3. The CDR3 coding sequence is TGTGCCAGCAGTTTGTTACTAGCGGGCACAGATACGCAGTATTTT. As protein: CASSLLLAGTDTQYF.

This clonotype was counted ten times or more. CDR3 residues: CASSQALAGANTGELFF. In nucleotides, the CDR3 is TGTGCCAGCAGCCAAGCCCTAGCGGGGGCGAACACCGGGGAGCTGTTTTTT. V and J are TRBV4-2 and TRBJ2-2, with TRBD2 identical over 10 bases. The ends lost 1 base at V and 0 bases at J; junction bases unmatched: 2. Germline values: CDR1 LGHNA, CDR2 YNFKEQ. The CDR3 sequence is 17 residues long.

The gene calls are TRBV10-2 and TRBJ2-4; D is unclear. CDR3 size: 17 residues. The V end lost 0 bases, the J end lost 4 bases, and 16 bases lay between the germline ends. Per germline, CDR1 WSHSY and CDR2 SAAADI. The CDR3 DNA sequence: TGCGCCAGCAGTGAGTCGTCGCCAGAAAGTCAAAAAAACATTCAGTACTTC. Its protein is CASSESSPESQKNIQYF.

This clonotype showed up many times. The V call is TRBV10-3, the J call TRBJ2-3; maybe TRBD2 (5 bases). This CDR3 comprises 14 residues. V was shortened by 7 bases and J by 0 bases, with 11 bases between the two germline ends. Germline V gene sequence: CDR1 ENHRY, CDR2 SYGVKD. The CDR3 protein is CAIKGAVSTDTQYF. CDR3 in DNA: TGTGCCATCAAGGGAGCGGTTAGCACAGATACGCAGTATTTT.

This clonotype was seen a few times. The chain has TRBV20-1 and TRBJ1-4; D remains unclear. CDR1 DFQATT and CDR2 SNEGSKA come from the germline V gene (reference sequence). Trimming took 0 bases from V and 6 from J, leaving 11 bases between them. This CDR3 has 14 residues. In DNA form, the CDR3 reads TGCAGTGCTAGAGATCGGGCGGGTGATGAAAAACTGTTTTTT. It translates to CSARDRAGDEKLFF.

V and J are TRBV5-1 and TRBJ2-3; maybe TRBD1 (5 bases). Trimming removed 3 bases from V and 4 bases from J, with 15 bases in between. Germline loops: CDR1 SGHRS, CDR2 YFSETQ. The CDR3 contains 15 residues. CDR3 DNA: TGCGCCAGCAGCTCGGTCGGTGGGGCGGCAGATACGCAGTATTTT. It encodes CASSSVGGAADTQYF. Together with reference TRBV5-1 and TRBJ2-3, the CDR3 gives the full variable domain: KAGVTQTPRYLIKTRGQQVTLSCSPISGHRSVSWYQQTPGQGLQFLFEYFSETQRNKGNFPGRFSGRQFSNSRSEMNVSTLELGDSALYLCASSSVGGAADTQYFGPGTRLTVL.

This clonotype was recorded at least ten times. The chain has TRBV7-2 and TRBJ2-3, with D possibly matching TRBD1 (6 bases). Germline CDR1 is SGHTA and CDR2 is FQGNSA. With 3 bases removed from V and 2 bases from J, the gap between germline ends came to 9 bases. The CDR3 runs 14 residues. The CDR3 loop reads CASSLTGLTDTQYF. CDR3 coding DNA: TGTGCCAGCAGCTTGACAGGTCTCACAGATACGCAGTATTTT.

The gene calls are TRBV3-1 and TRBJ2-7; D may correspond to TRBD1 or TRBD2 (5 bases each). The V end was cut by 0 bases, the J end by 6 bases, with 6 bases between. From germline, CDR1 is LGHDT and CDR2 YNNKEL (reference sequence). This CDR3 region has 12 residues. The DNA for the CDR3 is TGTGCCAGCAGCCAAGAGAGGGGCGAGCAGTACTTC. This translates into CASSQERGEQYF.

V is TRBV6-1 and J is TRBJ2-7; 7 positions match TRBD2. J was trimmed by 2 bases and V by 6 bases; bases with no gene match: 4. In germline, CDR1 is MNHNS, CDR2 SASEGT. The CDR3 covers 13 residues. The CDR3, as DNA: TGTGCCAGCAGCCGCGGACTAGCCTACGAGCAGTACTTC. Translation: CASSRGLAYEQYF.

With regard to this clonotype: A read error is possible here, since a much larger clone lies one base away. This rearrangement joins TRBV9 to TRBJ2-7; D is unclear. CDR3 length equals 14 residues. Trimming pared 6 bases from V and 0 bases from J, leaving 13 bases between. Germline assignment: CDR1 SGDLS and CDR2 YYNGEE. The CDR3 is CASTPRPRSYEQYF. The CDR3 DNA sequence: TGTGCCAGCACCCCCCGACCGCGCTCCTACGAGCAGTACTTC.

The CDR3 protein is CASNKTSGSKIYEQYF. DNA for the CDR3: TGTGCCAGCAACAAGACTAGCGGGAGTAAAATCTACGAGCAGTACTTC. V is TRBV6-4 and J is TRBJ2-7, with 12 bases identical to TRBD2. The CDR3 is 16 residues long. The V and J ends lost 7 bases and 3 bases, in that order; junction bases with no gene match: 10. Looked up from germline, CDR1 is MRHNA and CDR2 is SNTAGT.

This clonotype was seen more than once but under ten times. The gene calls are TRBV12-3 or TRBV12-4 and TRBJ2-1, with TRBD2 as a possible D gene (6 bases). The germline V and J ends were trimmed by 6 bases and 5 bases, with 17 bases remaining between them. The CDR3 extends over 15 amino acids. Here the CDR3 reads CASSIGSPLNNEQFF. CDR3 nucleotide sequence: TGTGCCAGCAGCATCGGGAGTCCTTTAAACAATGAGCAGTTCTTC.

This clonotype was counted at least ten times. The chain employs TRBV9 and TRBJ2-5; D unclear. This CDR3 is 13 amino acids long. The V end lost 0 bases, the J end lost 1 base, and 4 bases lay between the germline ends. Germline V lookup: CDR1 SGDLS, CDR2 YYNGEE. The CDR3 region has the DNA TGTGCCAGCAGCGTAGACAGCCAAGAGACCCAGTACTTC. Protein sequence: CASSVDSQETQYF.

The CDR3 nucleotides read TGCGCCAGCAGCCAAGATAATCCCAGTAGAAATCAGCCCCAGCATTTT. It translates to CASSQDNPSRNQPQHF. The chain recombines TRBV4-1 with TRBJ1-5, with D unclear. In germline, CDR1 is MGHRA, CDR2 YSYEKL. The germline V and J ends were trimmed by 0 bases and 4 bases, with 13 bases remaining between them. The CDR3 extends over 16 amino acids.

This clonotype appeared a few times. The chain combines TRBV5-6 with TRBJ2-1; 13 bases are shared with TRBD2. The germline gives CDR1 SGHDT, CDR2 YYEEEE. CDR3 length equals 16 residues. J lost 2 bases, V lost 4 bases, and 3 bases had no gene match. The CDR3 loop is CASSDGLAGAYNEQFF. DNA of the CDR3: TGTGCCAGCAGCGACGGACTAGCGGGGGCCTACAATGAGCAGTTCTTC.